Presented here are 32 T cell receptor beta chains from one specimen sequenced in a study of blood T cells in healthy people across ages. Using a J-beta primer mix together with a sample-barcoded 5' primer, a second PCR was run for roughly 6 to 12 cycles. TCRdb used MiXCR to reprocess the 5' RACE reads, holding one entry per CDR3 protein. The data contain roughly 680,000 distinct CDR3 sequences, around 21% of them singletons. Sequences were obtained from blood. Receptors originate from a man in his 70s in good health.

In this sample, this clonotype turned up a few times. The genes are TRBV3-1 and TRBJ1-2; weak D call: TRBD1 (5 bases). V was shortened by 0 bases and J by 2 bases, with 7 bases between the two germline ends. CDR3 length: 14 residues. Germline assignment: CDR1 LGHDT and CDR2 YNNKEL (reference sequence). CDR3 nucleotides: TGTGCCAGCAGCCAAGAGAACAGGAACTATGGCTACACCTTC. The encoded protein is CASSQENRNYGYTF.

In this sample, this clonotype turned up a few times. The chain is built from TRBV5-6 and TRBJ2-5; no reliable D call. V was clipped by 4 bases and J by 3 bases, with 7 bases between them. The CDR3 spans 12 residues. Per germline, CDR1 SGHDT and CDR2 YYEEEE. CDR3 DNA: TGTGCCAGCAGCGCTGATAAAGAGACCCAGTACTTC. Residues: CASSADKETQYF.

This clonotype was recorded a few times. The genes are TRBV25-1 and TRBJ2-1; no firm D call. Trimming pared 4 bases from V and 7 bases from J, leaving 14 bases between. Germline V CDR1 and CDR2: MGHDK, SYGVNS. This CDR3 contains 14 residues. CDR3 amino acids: CASSVGFPPNEQFF. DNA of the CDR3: TGTGCCAGCAGTGTAGGGTTCCCCCCGAATGAGCAGTTCTTC.

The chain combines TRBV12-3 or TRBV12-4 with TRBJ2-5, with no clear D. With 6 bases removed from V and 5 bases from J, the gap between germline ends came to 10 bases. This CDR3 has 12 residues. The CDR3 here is CASSANPETQYF. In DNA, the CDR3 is TGTGCCAGCAGCGCGAACCCGGAGACCCAGTACTTC.

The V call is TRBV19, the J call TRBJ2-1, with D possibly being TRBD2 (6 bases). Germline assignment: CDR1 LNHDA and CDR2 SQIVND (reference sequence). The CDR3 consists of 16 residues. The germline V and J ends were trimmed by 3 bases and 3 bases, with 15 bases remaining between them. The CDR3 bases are TGTGCCAGTAGTATTGGGGGGACTCCTCACTACAATGAGCAGTTCTTC. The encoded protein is CASSIGGTPHYNEQFF.

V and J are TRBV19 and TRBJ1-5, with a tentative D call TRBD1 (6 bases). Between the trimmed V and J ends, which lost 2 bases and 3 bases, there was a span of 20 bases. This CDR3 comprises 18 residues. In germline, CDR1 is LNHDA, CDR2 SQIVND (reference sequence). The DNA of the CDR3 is TGTGCCAGTAGTATATTGACAGGACAATGGGGGATCAATCAGCCCCAGCATTTT. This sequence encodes CASSILTGQWGINQPQHF.

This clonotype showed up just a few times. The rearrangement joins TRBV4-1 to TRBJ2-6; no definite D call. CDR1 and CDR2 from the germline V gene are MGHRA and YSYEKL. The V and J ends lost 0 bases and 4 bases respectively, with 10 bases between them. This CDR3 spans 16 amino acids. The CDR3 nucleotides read TGCGCCAGCAGCCAAGATCAAGGGTACGGGGCCAACGTCCTGACTTTC. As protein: CASSQDQGYGANVLTF.

CDR3 DNA: TGTGCCAGCAGTTTAGCGGGGGCTAACTATGGCTACACCTTC. It yields the protein CASSLAGANYGYTF. The chain couples TRBV12-3 or TRBV12-4 to TRBJ1-2, with D possibly TRBD1 on 5 matching bases. The V and J ends lost 0 bases and 0 bases respectively, with 5 bases between them. The CDR3 is made up of 14 amino acids.

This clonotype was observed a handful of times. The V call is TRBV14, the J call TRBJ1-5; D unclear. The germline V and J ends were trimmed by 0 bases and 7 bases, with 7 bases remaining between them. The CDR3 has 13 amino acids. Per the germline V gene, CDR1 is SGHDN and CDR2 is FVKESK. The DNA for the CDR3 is TGTGCCAGCAGCCAAGATCAAGAACAGCCCCAGCATTTT. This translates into CASSQDQEQPQHF.

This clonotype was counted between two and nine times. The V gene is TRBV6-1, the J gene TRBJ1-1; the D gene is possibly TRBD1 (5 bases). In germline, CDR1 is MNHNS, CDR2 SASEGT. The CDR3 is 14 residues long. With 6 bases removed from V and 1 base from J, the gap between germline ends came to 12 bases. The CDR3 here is CASRVGTANTEAFF. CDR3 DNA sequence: TGTGCCAGCAGGGTAGGGACGGCGAACACTGAAGCTTTCTTT.

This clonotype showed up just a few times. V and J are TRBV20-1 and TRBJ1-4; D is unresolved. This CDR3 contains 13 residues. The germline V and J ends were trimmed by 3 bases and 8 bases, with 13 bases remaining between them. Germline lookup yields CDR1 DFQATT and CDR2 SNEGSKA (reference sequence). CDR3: CSASVGVGEKLFF. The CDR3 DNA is TGCAGTGCTAGTGTTGGGGTGGGGGAAAAACTGTTTTTT.

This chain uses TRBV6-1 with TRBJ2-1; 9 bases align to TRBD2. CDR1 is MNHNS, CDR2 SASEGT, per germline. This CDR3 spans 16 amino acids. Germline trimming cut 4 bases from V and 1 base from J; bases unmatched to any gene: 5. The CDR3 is CASSGPGLASYNEQFF. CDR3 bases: TGTGCCAGCAGTGGGCCGGGACTAGCATCCTACAATGAGCAGTTCTTC.

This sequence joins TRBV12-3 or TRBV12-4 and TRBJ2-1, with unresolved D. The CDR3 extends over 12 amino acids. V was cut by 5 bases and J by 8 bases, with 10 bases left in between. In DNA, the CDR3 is TGTGCCAGCAGTCCCTATGGCTATGAGCAGTTCTTC. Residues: CASSPYGYEQFF.

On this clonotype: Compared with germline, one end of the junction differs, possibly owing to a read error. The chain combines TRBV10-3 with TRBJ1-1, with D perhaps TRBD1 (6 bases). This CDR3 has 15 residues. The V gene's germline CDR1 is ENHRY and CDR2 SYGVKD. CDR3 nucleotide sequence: TGTGCCATCAATGAGTCTCCAGGGGTGGACACTGAAGCTTTCTTT. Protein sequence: CAINESPGVDTEAFF.

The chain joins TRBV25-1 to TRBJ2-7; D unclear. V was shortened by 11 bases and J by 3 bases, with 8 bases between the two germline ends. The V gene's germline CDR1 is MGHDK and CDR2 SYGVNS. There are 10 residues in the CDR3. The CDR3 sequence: CAGRSYEQYF. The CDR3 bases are TGTGCCGGGCGAAGCTACGAGCAGTACTTC.

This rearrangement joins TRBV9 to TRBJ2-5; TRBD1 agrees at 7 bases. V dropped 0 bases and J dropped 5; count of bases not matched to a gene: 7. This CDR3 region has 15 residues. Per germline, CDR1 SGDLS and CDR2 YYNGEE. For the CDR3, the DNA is TGTGCCAGCAGCGTAGGCGACAGGGTGGGTGAGACCCAGTACTTC. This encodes CASSVGDRVGETQYF.

The DNA of the CDR3 is TGTGCCAGCAGCGCGGGACTAGTTGGGGACAATGAGCAGTTCTTC. It translates to CASSAGLVGDNEQFF. This chain links TRBV2 with TRBJ2-1; 8 nucleotides line up with TRBD2. The V segment lost 6 bases and the J segment 5 bases; nucleotides outside the gene matches: 9. The CDR3 consists of 15 residues. CDR1 is SNHLY, CDR2 FYNNEI, per germline.

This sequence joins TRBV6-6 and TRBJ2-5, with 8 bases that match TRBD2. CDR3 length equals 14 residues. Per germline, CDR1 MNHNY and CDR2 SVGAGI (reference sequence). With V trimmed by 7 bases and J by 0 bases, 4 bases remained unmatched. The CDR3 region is CASTASGYQETQYF. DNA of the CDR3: TGTGCCAGCACGGCTAGCGGGTACCAAGAGACCCAGTACTTC.

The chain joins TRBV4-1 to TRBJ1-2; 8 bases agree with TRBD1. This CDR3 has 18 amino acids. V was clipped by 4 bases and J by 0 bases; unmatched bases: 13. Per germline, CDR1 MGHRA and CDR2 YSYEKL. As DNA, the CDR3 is TGCGCCAGCAGCCCTCGGGGGGGACAGGCATCTTCTAACTATGGCTACACCTTC. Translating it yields CASSPRGGQASSNYGYTF.

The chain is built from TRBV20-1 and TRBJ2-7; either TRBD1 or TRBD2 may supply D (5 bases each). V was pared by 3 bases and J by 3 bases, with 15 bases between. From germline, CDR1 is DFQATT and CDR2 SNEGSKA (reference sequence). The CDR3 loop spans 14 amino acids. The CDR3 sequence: CSARDSGTYYEQYF. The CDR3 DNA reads TGCAGTGCTAGGGACTCCGGGACCTACTACGAGCAGTACTTC.

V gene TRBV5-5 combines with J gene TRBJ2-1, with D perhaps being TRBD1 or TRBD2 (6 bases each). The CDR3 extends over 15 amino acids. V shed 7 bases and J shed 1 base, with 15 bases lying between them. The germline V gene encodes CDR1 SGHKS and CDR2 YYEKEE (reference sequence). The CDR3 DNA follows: TGTGCCAGCTCGGAGGGGGAGTGGTCCTACAATGAGCAGTTCTTC. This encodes CASSEGEWSYNEQFF.

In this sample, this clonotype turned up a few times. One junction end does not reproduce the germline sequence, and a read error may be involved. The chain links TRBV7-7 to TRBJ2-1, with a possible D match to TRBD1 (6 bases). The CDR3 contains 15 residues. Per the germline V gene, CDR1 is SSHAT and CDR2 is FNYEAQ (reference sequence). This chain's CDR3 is CASSKQGSSYNEQFF. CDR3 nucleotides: TGTGCTAGCAGCAAACAGGGAAGCTCCTACAATGAGCAGTTCTTC.

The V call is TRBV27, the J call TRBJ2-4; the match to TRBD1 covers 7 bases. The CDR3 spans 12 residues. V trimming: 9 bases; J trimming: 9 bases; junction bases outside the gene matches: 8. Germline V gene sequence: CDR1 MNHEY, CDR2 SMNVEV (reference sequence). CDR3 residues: CASRTGGSIQYF. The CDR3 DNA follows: TGTGCCAGTCGGACAGGAGGATCCATTCAGTACTTC.

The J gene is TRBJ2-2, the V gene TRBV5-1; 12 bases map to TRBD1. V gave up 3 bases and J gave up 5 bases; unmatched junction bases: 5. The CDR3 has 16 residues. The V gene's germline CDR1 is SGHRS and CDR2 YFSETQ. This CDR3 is CASSSGTGGYTGELFF. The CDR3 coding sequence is TGCGCCAGCAGCTCCGGGACAGGGGGCTATACCGGGGAGCTGTTTTTT.

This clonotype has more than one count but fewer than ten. CDR3 in amino acids: CASSLTGFGANVLTF. CDR3 bases: TGTGCCAGCAGTTTAACGGGGTTTGGGGCCAACGTCCTGACTTTC. This rearrangement joins TRBV28 to TRBJ2-6; possibly TRBD2 for D (5 bases). Looked up from germline, CDR1 is MDHEN and CDR2 is SYDVKM. The CDR3 has 15 amino acids. Trimming stripped 2 bases from V and 3 bases from J, with 8 bases between.

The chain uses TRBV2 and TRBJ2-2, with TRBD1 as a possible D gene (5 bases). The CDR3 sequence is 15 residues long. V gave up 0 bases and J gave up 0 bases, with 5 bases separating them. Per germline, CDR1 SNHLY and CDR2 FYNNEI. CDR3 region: CASSEAGPNTGELFF. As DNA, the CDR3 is TGTGCCAGCAGTGAAGCGGGGCCGAACACCGGGGAGCTGTTTTTT.

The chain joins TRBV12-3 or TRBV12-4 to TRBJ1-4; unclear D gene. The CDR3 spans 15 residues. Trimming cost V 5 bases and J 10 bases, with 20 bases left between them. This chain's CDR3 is CASSPRTEDRGKLFF. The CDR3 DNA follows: TGTGCCAGCAGTCCACGGACCGAAGATCGGGGAAAACTGTTTTTT.

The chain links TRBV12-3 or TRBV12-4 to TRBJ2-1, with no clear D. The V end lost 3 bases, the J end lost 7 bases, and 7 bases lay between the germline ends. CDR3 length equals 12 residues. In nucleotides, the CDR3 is TGTGCCAGCAGTTTTGGGATGAATGAGCAGTTCTTC. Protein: CASSFGMNEQFF.

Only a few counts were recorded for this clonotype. CDR3 amino acids: CSVRTGNPGNTIYF. CDR3 coding DNA: TGCAGCGTCCGGACAGGAAATCCTGGAAACACCATATATTTT. The gene calls are TRBV29-1 and TRBJ1-3; 7 positions agree with TRBD1. The ends lost 6 bases at V and 2 bases at J; junction bases unmatched: 7. The CDR3 has 14 amino acids. The germline gives CDR1 SQVTM, CDR2 ANQGSEA.

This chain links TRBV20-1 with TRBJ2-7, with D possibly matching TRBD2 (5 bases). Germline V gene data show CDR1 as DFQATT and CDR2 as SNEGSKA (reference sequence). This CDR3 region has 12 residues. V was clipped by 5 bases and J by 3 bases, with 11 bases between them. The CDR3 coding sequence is TGCAGTGCTCTTAGAAGCGGCTACGAGCAGTACTTC. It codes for CSALRSGYEQYF.

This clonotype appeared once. In nucleotides, the CDR3 is TGTGCCAGCCGGGACAGGGATGCCGGGGAGCTGTTTTTT. This encodes CASRDRDAGELFF. The chain is built from TRBV27 and TRBJ2-2, with TRBD1 matching over 9 bases. CDR1 is MNHEY and CDR2 is SMNVEV in the germline V gene (reference sequence). The CDR3 spans 13 residues. The V gene end was trimmed by 8 bases and the J gene end by 6 bases; junction bases not matched to a gene: 4.

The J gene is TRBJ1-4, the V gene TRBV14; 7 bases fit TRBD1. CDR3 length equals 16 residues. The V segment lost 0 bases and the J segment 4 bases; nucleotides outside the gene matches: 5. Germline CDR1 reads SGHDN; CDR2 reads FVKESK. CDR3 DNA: TGTGCCAGCAGCCAAGATCGAGGGACAGATAATGAAAAACTGTTTTTT. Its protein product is CASSQDRGTDNEKLFF.